Listed below are T cell receptor beta chains from one sample, sequenced in a study of cytomegalovirus exposure and HLA in healthy donors. The protocol was immunoSEQ multiplex PCR, while the TCRdb copy is restricted to in-frame clones and leaves out a portion. Here the sample spans fewer than 65,000 clones, 65% to 85% being singletons. The source material was PBMCs. The receptors here all came from a man aged 25-45 years in good health and CMV-seronegative. Both conserved end residues are part of each CDR3. Fields, in order: V gene, J gene, CDR3 length, CDR3 protein.

V gene: TRBV30; J gene: TRBJ1-6; CDR3 length: 17; CDR3 protein: CAWSAGDRVRYNSPLHF
V gene: TRBV5-1; J gene: TRBJ2-1; CDR3 length: 15; CDR3 protein: CASSLSGGYYNEQFF
V gene: TRBV4-2; J gene: TRBJ2-7; CDR3 length: 17; CDR3 protein: CASSQDQWRGPTYEQYF
V gene: TRBV10-3; J gene: TRBJ2-7; CDR3 length: 15; CDR3 protein: CAISESASGRGEQYF
V gene: TRBV6-6; J gene: TRBJ2-1; CDR3 length: 16; CDR3 protein: CASKISGTSGGIEQFF
V gene: TRBV2; J gene: TRBJ1-1; CDR3 length: 13; CDR3 protein: CASIRDSSNEAFF
V gene: TRBV5-4; J gene: TRBJ1-1; CDR3 length: 13; CDR3 protein: CASSPDRAGQAFF
V gene: TRBV28; J gene: TRBJ2-5; CDR3 length: 14; CDR3 protein: CASSGGLAQETQYF
V gene: TRBV2; J gene: TRBJ1-1; CDR3 length: 13; CDR3 protein: CASRRGANTEAFF
V gene: TRBV5-4; J gene: TRBJ1-1; CDR3 length: 12; CDR3 protein: CASSSGDREAFF
V gene: TRBV7-8; J gene: TRBJ1-5; CDR3 length: 14; CDR3 protein: CASSIQGGNQPQHF
V gene: TRBV21-1; J gene: TRBJ1-6; CDR3 length: 18; CDR3 protein: CASSKGGVRSSYNSPLHF
V gene: TRBV6-5; J gene: TRBJ2-1; CDR3 length: 14; CDR3 protein: CASSLNYVYNEQFF
V gene: TRBV4-2; J gene: TRBJ2-3; CDR3 length: 16; CDR3 protein: CASSQDWGEGTDTQYF
V gene: TRBV7-8; J gene: TRBJ2-6; CDR3 length: 16; CDR3 protein: CASSRTGSSGANVLTF
V gene: TRBV6-1; J gene: TRBJ1-2; CDR3 length: 14; CDR3 protein: CASRLQGGNYGYTF
V gene: TRBV7-2; J gene: TRBJ1-1; CDR3 length: 14; CDR3 protein: CASSLTGGNTEAFF
V gene: TRBV30; J gene: TRBJ2-5; CDR3 length: 13; CDR3 protein: CAWSVGHDGTQYF
V gene: TRBV18; J gene: TRBJ2-5; CDR3 length: 17; CDR3 protein: CASSPRLAGGGQETQYF
V gene: TRBV18; J gene: TRBJ2-3; CDR3 length: 13; CDR3 protein: CASSPSGTDTQYF
V gene: TRBV7-8; J gene: TRBJ2-7; CDR3 length: 13; CDR3 protein: CASSPRGSYEQYF